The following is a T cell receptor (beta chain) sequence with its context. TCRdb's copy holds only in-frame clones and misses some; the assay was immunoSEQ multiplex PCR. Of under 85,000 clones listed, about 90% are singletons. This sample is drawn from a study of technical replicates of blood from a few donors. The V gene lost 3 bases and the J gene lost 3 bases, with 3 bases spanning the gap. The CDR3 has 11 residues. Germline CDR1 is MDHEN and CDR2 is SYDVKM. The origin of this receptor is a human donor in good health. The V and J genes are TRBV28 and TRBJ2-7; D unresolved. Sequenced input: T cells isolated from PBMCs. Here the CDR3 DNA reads TGTGCCAGCAGTTTTCTCTACGAGCAGTACTTC. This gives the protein CASSFLYEQYF.